The entry below describes one T cell receptor (beta chain). Its matching antigen is unknown. Some clones are missing from TCRdb's copy, which holds only in-frame ones; the method was immunoSEQ multiplex PCR. Of roughly 4,400 clones listed, about 32% are singletons. The data were taken from a study of T cells in localized non-small cell lung cancer. Study-wide results and limits: A median of approximately 60 of the top 100 tumor clones appeared in adjacent lung, which was paired and uninvolved.

CDR1 is SGHRS, CDR2 YFSETQ, per germline. V was cut by 0 bases and J by 0 bases, with 12 bases left in between. The CDR3 totals 17 residues. The rearrangement joins TRBV5-1 to TRBJ2-2, with D unresolved. The sequence was collected from a male donor aged 60 or over with stage III lung adenocarcinoma. Material: lung tumor tissue, obtained before any cancer treatment. The CDR3 loop reads CASSLEGVMPNTGELFF. The DNA of the CDR3 is TGCGCCAGCAGCTTGGAGGGCGTGATGCCGAACACCGGGGAGCTGTTTTTT.